This note documents a single T cell receptor beta chain sequence. The antigen remains undetermined. This record comes from a study of cytomegalovirus exposure and HLA in healthy donors. Study findings and constraints: Most of the CMV-associated TCR beta chains (in a later analysis) appeared to be HLA-restricted. The investigators catalogued about 170 TCR beta chains as cytomegalovirus-associated.

There are 13 residues in the CDR3. V dropped 2 bases and J dropped 3; count of bases not matched to a gene: 3. From germline, CDR1 is GTSNPN and CDR2 SVGIG (reference sequence). The PCR employed 60 Vbeta primers together with 13 Jbeta primers. The repertoire was sequenced with immunoSEQ multiplex PCR; TCRdb's copy has only in-frame clones and lacks some. The sample has about 190,000 clones; roughly 80% are singletons. This TCR came from a man aged 50 or older in good health and CMV-seronegative. The chain couples TRBV30 to TRBJ2-7; 8 bases fit TRBD2. Sequencing was carried out using PBMCs. This chain's CDR3 is CAWSPGRDYEQYF. The CDR3 bases are TGTGCCTGGAGTCCCGGGAGGGACTACGAGCAGTACTTC.